A single sample is the source of the 19 T cell receptor beta chains below, sequenced in a study of T cells in Graves' hyperthyroidism and ophthalmopathy (dated by TCRdb to about 2019). Libraries were constructed by multiplex PCR. Data came from an Illumina HiSeq 2000. The TCR beta CDR3 regions were amplified from the RNA transcripts. The first round of RT-PCR for the TCR CDR3 was performed with the HTBI primer set and the Qiagen OneStep RT-PCR kit. TCRdb reprocessed the public reads (quality trimming at Q25 with fastp, clone calling with MiXCR) and kept in-frame beta chains. Entries are consolidated by CDR3 protein sequence, retaining the most common genes and DNA. Here the sample has more than 350,000 distinct CDR3 sequences; roughly 15% occur a single time. The ten largest clones add up to approximately 20% of the sample. Sequenced sample: blood. The receptors here all came from a woman aged 55 to 70 with Graves' ophthalmopathy.

The rearrangement links TRBV12-3 or TRBV12-4 to TRBJ2-7; TRBD2 agrees at 12 bases. The CDR3 consists of 16 residues. V was clipped by 5 bases and J by 4 bases; unmatched bases: 9. The CDR3 region is CASSPISSGRVYEQYF. Written as DNA, the CDR3 is TGTGCCAGCAGTCCCATTTCTAGCGGGAGGGTTTACGAGCAGTACTTC.

In its sample, this clonotype was seen a few times. The chain carries TRBV5-1 and TRBJ2-3; possible D gene TRBD1, 5 bases. The CDR3 has 16 residues. Germline V lookup: CDR1 SGHRS, CDR2 YFSETQ. Between the trimmed V and J ends, which lost 2 bases and 6 bases, there was a span of 19 bases. Here the CDR3 DNA reads TGCGCCAGCAGCTTCCGGGCAGGGATGTCCGGGGATACGCAGTATTTT. Protein sequence: CASSFRAGMSGDTQYF.

This clonotype was counted many times. The chain employs TRBV29-1 and TRBJ2-3, with 9 bases aligning to TRBD1. This CDR3 contains 16 residues. J gave up 2 bases and V 6 bases, and 12 bases lay outside the gene matches. CDR1 and CDR2 from the germline V gene are SQVTM and ANQGSEA. This chain's CDR3 is CSVATGTGLDTDTQYF. The CDR3 DNA follows: TGCAGCGTAGCCACCGGGACAGGGTTGGACACAGATACGCAGTATTTT.

The gene calls are TRBV18 and TRBJ1-5; 7 bases map to TRBD1. Germline V CDR1 and CDR2: KGHSH, LQKENI. This CDR3 region has 14 residues. After removal of 6 bases from V and 6 bases from J, the junction contained 8 bases not matched to a gene. CDR3 DNA: TGTGCCAGCTCCCCCCCAGGGGGGGGTCAGCCCCAGCATTTT. Translated: CASSPPGGGQPQHF.

A few counts support this clonotype. This chain uses TRBV5-6 with TRBJ2-7, with 8 positions matching TRBD1. The length of the CDR3 is 17 residues. Germline V gene sequence: CDR1 SGHDT, CDR2 YYEEEE. Trimming cost V 0 bases and J 0 bases; bases outside gene matches: 8. The CDR3 DNA sequence: TGTGCCAGCAGCTTGGCTACCCGGGACAGGAGCTCCTACGAGCAGTACTTC. Translating gives CASSLATRDRSSYEQYF.

This clonotype has a handful of counts. This chain links TRBV30 with TRBJ1-2, with 9 bases identical to TRBD1. This CDR3 contains 14 residues. Germline loops: CDR1 GTSNPN, CDR2 SVGIG (reference sequence). Germline trimming cut 0 bases from V and 6 bases from J; bases unmatched to any gene: 5. This CDR3 reads CAWSVQGATDGYTF. In DNA form, the CDR3 reads TGTGCCTGGAGTGTACAGGGGGCAACAGATGGCTACACCTTC.

This clonotype appeared a few times. The V gene is TRBV28, the J gene TRBJ2-3; the D gene is possibly TRBD1 (5 bases). V was trimmed by 1 base and J by 2 bases, leaving 10 bases between them. Per germline, CDR1 MDHEN and CDR2 SYDVKM. The CDR3 loop spans 15 amino acids. CDR3 sequence reads: CASSLSAGFTDTQYF. CDR3 bases: TGTGCCAGCAGTTTATCGGCAGGGTTCACAGATACGCAGTATTTT.

This chain links TRBV29-1 with TRBJ2-1; D unresolved. Trimming took 0 bases from V and 8 from J, leaving 5 bases between them. The CDR3 spans 11 residues. Germline V gives CDR1 SQVTM, CDR2 ANQGSEA. The CDR3 coding sequence is TGCAGCGTTGAAGAAGCCCATGAGCAGTTCTTC. Protein sequence: CSVEEAHEQFF.

This clonotype was seen ten or more times. V is TRBV30 and J is TRBJ2-7; D is perhaps TRBD1 or TRBD2 (6 bases each). V lost 0 bases, J lost 5 bases, and 11 bases lay in between. CDR3 length: 13 residues. The germline V gene encodes CDR1 GTSNPN and CDR2 SVGIG (reference sequence). The CDR3 loop reads CAWSVWGANEQYF. CDR3 coding DNA: TGTGCCTGGAGTGTATGGGGGGCTAACGAGCAGTACTTC. The whole variable domain, filled in from reference TRBV30 and TRBJ2-7, reads SQTIHQWPATLVQPVGSPLSLECTVEGTSNPNLYWYRQAAGRGLQLLFYSVGIGQISSEVPQNLSASRPQDRQFILSSKKLLLSDSGFYLCAWSVWGANEQYFGPGTRLTVT.

V usage is TRBV29-1 and J usage is TRBJ1-5; D might be TRBD1 (5 bases). The V gene lost 4 bases and the J gene lost 3 bases, with 10 bases spanning the gap. The CDR3 has 13 amino acids. Germline loops: CDR1 SQVTM, CDR2 ANQGSEA. This CDR3 reads CSVGGADNQPQHF. CDR3 bases: TGCAGCGTTGGAGGGGCGGACAATCAGCCCCAGCATTTT.

This clonotype was detected ten times or more. The chain's CDR3 is CASSPSRFTSYEQYF. CDR3 coding DNA: TGTGCCAGCAGTCCCTCCAGATTTACCTCCTACGAGCAGTACTTC. This chain links TRBV6-1 with TRBJ2-7; D is ambiguous. The CDR3 is made up of 15 amino acids. CDR1 is MNHNS and CDR2 is SASEGT in the germline V gene. V lost 5 bases, J lost 0 bases, and 14 bases lay in between.

This chain joins TRBV30 and TRBJ1-1; TRBD1 matches 8 bases. The CDR3 is made up of 16 amino acids. V shed 1 base, J shed 3 bases, and the junction held 10 bases outside the gene matches. Germline CDR1 is GTSNPN and CDR2 is SVGIG (reference sequence). For the CDR3, the DNA is TGTGCCTGGAGTGCACGGGGACAGGTATCACACACTGAAGCTTTCTTT. Translated, it gives CAWSARGQVSHTEAFF.

This clonotype showed up many times. The chain has TRBV28 and TRBJ1-5; 7 nucleotides agree with TRBD1. The CDR3 consists of 15 residues. Looked up from germline, CDR1 is MDHEN and CDR2 is SYDVKM. J was trimmed by 3 bases and V by 2 bases; bases with no gene match: 4. In DNA, the CDR3 is TGTGCCAGCAGTTTACAGGGGGGAGTCAATCAGCCCCAGCATTTT. It encodes CASSLQGGVNQPQHF.

V and J are TRBV6-2 or TRBV6-3 and TRBJ2-6; D perhaps matches TRBD1 (5 bases). Trimming pared 5 bases from V and 3 bases from J, leaving 20 bases between. The CDR3 spans 18 residues. Per germline, CDR1 MNHEY and CDR2 SVGEGT. The CDR3 spells CASSKRVGQLLGANVLTF. The CDR3 nucleotides are TGTGCCAGCAGTAAACGGGTGGGGCAGCTTCTTGGGGCCAACGTCCTGACTTTC.

The sample holds many counts of this clonotype. The chain recombines TRBV11-2 with TRBJ2-5, with a tentative D call TRBD2 (6 bases). There are 14 residues in the CDR3. CDR1 SGHAT and CDR2 FQNNGV come from the germline V gene. V dropped 5 bases and J dropped 1 base, with 11 bases sitting between them. In nucleotides, the CDR3 is TGTGCCAGCAGCCTCCGCGGGACCCAAGAGACCCAGTACTTC. Protein sequence: CASSLRGTQETQYF.

This clonotype was seen many times. The chain couples TRBV27 to TRBJ1-5, with D perhaps TRBD1 (5 bases). Looked up from germline, CDR1 is MNHEY and CDR2 is SMNVEV (reference sequence). This CDR3 is 16 amino acids long. V lost 4 bases to trimming and J lost 5 bases, with 18 bases between them. The CDR3 reads CASSSQTGTGDQPQHF. CDR3 in DNA: TGTGCCAGCAGTTCCCAAACCGGGACCGGAGATCAGCCCCAGCATTTT.

This clonotype occurred many times. V and J are TRBV6-1 and TRBJ1-1; TRBD1 agrees at 8 bases. Trimming took 5 bases from V and 8 from J; bases not matched to a gene: 10. The CDR3 is 14 residues long. In germline, CDR1 is MNHNS, CDR2 SASEGT. The CDR3 coding sequence is TGTGCCAGCAGTTCTAGTCGACAGGGGTCAGAAGCTTTCTTT. Its protein is CASSSSRQGSEAFF.

This clonotype was recorded at least ten times. CDR3 in DNA: TGTGCCAGCAGCCCTAGCGGGAGAGGCGGCGAGCAGTACTTC. Translated: CASSPSGRGGEQYF. This chain connects TRBV12-3 or TRBV12-4 to TRBJ2-7, with 10 bases fitting TRBD2. The CDR3 length is 14 residues. Trimming at V came to 6 bases and at J to 6 bases, leaving 8 bases not matched to a gene.

Many counts were recorded for this clonotype. This rearrangement joins TRBV7-9 to TRBJ2-1, with D perhaps TRBD2 (6 bases). The CDR3 has 16 residues. Germline V gene data show CDR1 as SEHNR and CDR2 as FQNEAQ (reference sequence). Trimming left V 4 bases short and J 8 bases short, with 21 bases between. CDR3 protein: CASSSRKGAGPYEQFF. As DNA, the CDR3 is TGTGCCAGCAGCTCCCGGAAAGGGGCGGGGCCATATGAGCAGTTCTTC.